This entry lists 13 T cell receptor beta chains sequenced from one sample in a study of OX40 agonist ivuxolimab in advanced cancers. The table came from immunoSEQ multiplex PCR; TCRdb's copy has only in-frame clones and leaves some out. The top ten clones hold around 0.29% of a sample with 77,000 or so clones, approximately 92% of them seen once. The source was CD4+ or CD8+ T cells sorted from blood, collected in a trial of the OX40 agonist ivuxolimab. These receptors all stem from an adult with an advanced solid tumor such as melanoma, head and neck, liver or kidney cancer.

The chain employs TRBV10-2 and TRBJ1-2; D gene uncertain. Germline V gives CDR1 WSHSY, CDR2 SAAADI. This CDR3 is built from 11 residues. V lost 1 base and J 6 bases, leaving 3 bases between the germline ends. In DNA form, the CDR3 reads TGCGCCAGCAGTGAGTTCAATGGCTACACCTTC. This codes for CASSEFNGYTF.

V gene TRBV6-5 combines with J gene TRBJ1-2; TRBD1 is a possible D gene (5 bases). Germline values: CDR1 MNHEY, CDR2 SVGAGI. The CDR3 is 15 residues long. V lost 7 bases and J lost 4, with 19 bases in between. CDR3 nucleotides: TGTGCCAGCAAAACCCAGGGATCTAATCCCTATGGCTACACCTTC. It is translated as CASKTQGSNPYGYTF.

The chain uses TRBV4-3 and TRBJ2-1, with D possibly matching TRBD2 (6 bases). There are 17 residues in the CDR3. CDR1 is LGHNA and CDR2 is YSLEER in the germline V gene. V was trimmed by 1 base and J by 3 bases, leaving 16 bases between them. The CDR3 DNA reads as TGCGCCAGCAGCCAAGGAACTAGCAATTCTCACTACAATGAGCAGTTCTTC. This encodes CASSQGTSNSHYNEQFF.

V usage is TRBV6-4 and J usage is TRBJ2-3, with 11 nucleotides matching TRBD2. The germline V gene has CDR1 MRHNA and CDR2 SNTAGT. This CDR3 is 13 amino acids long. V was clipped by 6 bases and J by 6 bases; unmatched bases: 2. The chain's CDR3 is CASRASGGDTQYF. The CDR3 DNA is TGTGCCAGCAGGGCTAGCGGGGGGGATACGCAGTATTTT.

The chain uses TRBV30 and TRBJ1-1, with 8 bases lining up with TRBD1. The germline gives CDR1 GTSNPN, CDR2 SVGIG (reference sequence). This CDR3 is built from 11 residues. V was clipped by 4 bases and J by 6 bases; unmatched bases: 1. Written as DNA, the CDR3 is TGTGCCTGGATGGACAGGGCTGAAGCTTTCTTT. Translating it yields CAWMDRAEAFF.

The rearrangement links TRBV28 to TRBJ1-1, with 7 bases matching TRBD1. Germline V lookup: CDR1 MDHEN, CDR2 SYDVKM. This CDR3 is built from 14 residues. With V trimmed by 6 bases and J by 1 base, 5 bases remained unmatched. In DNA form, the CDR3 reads TGTGCCAGCAGACGCGACAGGGAGAACACTGAAGCTTTCTTT. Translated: CASRRDRENTEAFF.

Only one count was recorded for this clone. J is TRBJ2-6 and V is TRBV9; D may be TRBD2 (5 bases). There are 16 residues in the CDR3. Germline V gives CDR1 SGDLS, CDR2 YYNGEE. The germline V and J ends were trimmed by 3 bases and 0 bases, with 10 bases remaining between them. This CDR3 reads CASSAQGSSGANVLTF. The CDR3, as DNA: TGTGCCAGCAGCGCGCAAGGGAGCTCTGGGGCCAACGTCCTGACTTTC.

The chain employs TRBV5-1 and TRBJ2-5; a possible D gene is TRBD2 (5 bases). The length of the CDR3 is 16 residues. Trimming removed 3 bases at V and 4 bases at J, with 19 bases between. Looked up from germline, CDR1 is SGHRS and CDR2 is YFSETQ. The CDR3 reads CASSSRGPSVGETQYF. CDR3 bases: TGCGCCAGCAGCTCCCGGGGTCCCTCGGTGGGAGAGACCCAGTACTTC.

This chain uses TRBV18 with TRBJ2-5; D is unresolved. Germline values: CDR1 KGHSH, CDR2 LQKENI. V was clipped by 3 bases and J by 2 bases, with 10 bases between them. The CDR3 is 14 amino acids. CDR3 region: CASSPRKTQETQYF. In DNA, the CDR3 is TGTGCCAGCTCACCTCGGAAAACTCAAGAGACCCAGTACTTC.

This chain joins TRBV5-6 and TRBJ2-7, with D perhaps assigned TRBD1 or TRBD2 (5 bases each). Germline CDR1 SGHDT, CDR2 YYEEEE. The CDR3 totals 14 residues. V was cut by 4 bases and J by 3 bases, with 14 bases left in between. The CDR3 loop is CASSIPGTVYEQYF. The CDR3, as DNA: TGTGCCAGCAGCATCCCCGGGACGGTCTACGAGCAGTACTTC. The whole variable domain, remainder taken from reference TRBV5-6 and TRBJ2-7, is DAGVTQSPTHLIKTRGQQVTLRCSPKSGHDTVSWYQQALGQGPQFIFQYYEEEERQRGNFPDRFSGHQFPNYSSELNVNALLLGDSALYLCASSIPGTVYEQYFGPGTRLTVT.

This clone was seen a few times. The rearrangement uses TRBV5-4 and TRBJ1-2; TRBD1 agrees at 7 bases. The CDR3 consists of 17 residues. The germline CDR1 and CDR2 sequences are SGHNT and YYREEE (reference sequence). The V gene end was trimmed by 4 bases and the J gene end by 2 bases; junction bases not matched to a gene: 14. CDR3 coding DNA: TGTGCCAGCAGCCTCACCCCCTCCAGGACAGGAAACTATGGCTACACCTTC. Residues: CASSLTPSRTGNYGYTF.

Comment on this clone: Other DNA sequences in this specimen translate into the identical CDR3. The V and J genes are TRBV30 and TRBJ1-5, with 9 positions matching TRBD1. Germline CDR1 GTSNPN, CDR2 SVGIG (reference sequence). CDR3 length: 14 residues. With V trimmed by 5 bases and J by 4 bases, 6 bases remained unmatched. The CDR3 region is CAWSPGQGNQPQHF. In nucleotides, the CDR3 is TGTGCCTGGTCTCCCGGACAGGGGAATCAGCCCCAGCATTTT.

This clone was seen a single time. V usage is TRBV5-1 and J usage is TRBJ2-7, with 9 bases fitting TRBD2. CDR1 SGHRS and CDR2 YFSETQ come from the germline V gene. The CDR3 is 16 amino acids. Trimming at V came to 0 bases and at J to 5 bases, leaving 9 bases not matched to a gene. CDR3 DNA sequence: TGCGCCAGCAGCTTGGCCGCCGGGACTAGCTTGAACGAGCAGTACTTC. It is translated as CASSLAAGTSLNEQYF.